A selection of T cell receptor beta chains follows, all from one sample in a study of cytomegalovirus exposure and HLA in healthy donors. Measured with immunoSEQ multiplex PCR; TCRdb has only the in-frame clones, and not every one. Here the sample spans some 38,000 clones, 60% to 75% being singletons. What was sequenced was PBMCs. The receptors were sampled from a man aged 40-55 years in good health and CMV-seronegative. CDR3s include the opening cysteine and the closing phenylalanine or tryptophan. Each record gives: J gene, V gene, CDR3 protein.

TRBJ2-5,TRBV5-1,CASSRGQGQETQYF
TRBJ2-7,TRBV28,CASSNPLQRPTYEQYF
TRBJ2-1,TRBV7-2,CASSLVSETSYNEQFF
TRBJ1-2,TRBV19,CASTDGLGLHGYTF
TRBJ2-3,TRBV7-9,CASSPARSADTQYF
TRBJ2-2,TRBV6-5,CASRDRAAGELFF
TRBJ1-1,TRBV21-1,CAIWEGPNTEAFF
TRBJ1-4,TRBV7-2,CASSTGSGEKLFF
TRBJ2-3,TRBV4-1,CASSQDRAGGDTQYF
TRBJ2-7,TRBV27,CASSLWGRASDEQYF
TRBJ2-3,TRBV7-2,CASSLRTSGGPDTQYF
TRBJ1-1,TRBV4-1,CASSQDPRSPEAFF
TRBJ2-1,TRBV4-2,CASSLNRNEQFF
TRBJ1-5,TRBV6-1,CASIRGTSNQPQHF
TRBJ2-7,TRBV7-2,CASSLGLAGIWYEQYF
TRBJ2-7,TRBV30,CAFKRSWSSYEQYF
TRBJ1-1,TRBV25-1,CASSELTGGNTEAFF
TRBJ1-2,TRBV2,CASRSRVLDGYTF
TRBJ2-3,TRBV5-1,CASSSTTGGRTDTQYF
TRBJ2-5,TRBV28,CASSSLAGGLAQYF
TRBJ2-7,TRBV5-1,CASSYRQGSYEQYF
TRBJ1-1,TRBV7-3,CASSLGPTTYTEAFF
TRBJ2-3,TRBV29-1,CSVEMGTSGNPDTQYF
TRBJ1-5,TRBV5-5,CASSLQVSGVGQPQHF
TRBJ1-2,TRBV6-4,CASSETRTGGGGYTF
TRBJ1-1,TRBV5-4,CASSRRRDTEAFF
TRBJ1-4,TRBV28,CASSLPTGVINEKLFF
TRBJ2-2,TRBV4-1,CASSQIGLANTGELFF
TRBJ1-1,TRBV9,CASSATPSVTEAFF
TRBJ2-1,TRBV7-2,CASSLGLAGGQEQFF
TRBJ1-1,TRBV19,CASTDSMNTEAFF
TRBJ1-3,TRBV30,CAWSVTGAGNTIYF
TRBJ2-2,TRBV6-1,CASSRDRGNTGELFF
TRBJ1-2,TRBV6-6,CASSYSRQGSGGYTF
TRBJ1-1,TRBV4-2,CASSQETGESEAFF
TRBJ1-5,TRBV2,CASSGQVNQPQHF
TRBJ2-1,TRBV2,CASSSGLAAYNEQFF
TRBJ1-3,TRBV6-5,CASSRDRRTDTIYF
TRBJ1-3,TRBV7-9,CASSRGAYSGNTIYF
TRBJ2-7,TRBV6-5,CASSSGTHSYEQYF
TRBJ1-5,TRBV7-8,CASSLDRGPGQPQHF
TRBJ1-2,TRBV5-4,CASSRDSPYGYTF
TRBJ1-1,TRBV6-6,CASSRQGPEAFF
TRBJ2-1,TRBV30,CAWRDRGLREQFF
TRBJ2-7,TRBV7-6,CASSLGGSAHEEQYF
TRBJ1-2,TRBV6-5,CASSYDRDRDGYTF
TRBJ2-7,TRBV5-1,CASSSLSTGSTEQYF
TRBJ2-1,TRBV29-1,CSGGGQGNEQFF
TRBJ2-2,TRBV5-4,CASSSGADTGELFF
TRBJ1-2,TRBV30,CAWRGGNYGYTF
TRBJ2-3,TRBV7-8,CASSFPPPWSSGGGQDTQYF
TRBJ2-7,TRBV30,CAWSVRGGEQYF
TRBJ1-6,TRBV5-4,CASSLDRGNSPLHF
TRBJ2-7,TRBV27,CASSSGQEVYEQYF
TRBJ1-5,TRBV11-3,CASSSNRAGQPQHF
TRBJ1-4,TRBV2,CASSYTTGKPNEKLFF
TRBJ1-1,TRBV5-6,CASSFRGTRPEAFF
TRBJ2-3,TRBV6-6,CASSYGGGTDTQYF
TRBJ1-1,TRBV28,CATYTGLNTEAFF